These 21 T cell receptor beta chains originate from one sample sequenced in a study of tumor and adjacent non-tumor tissue in lung cancer. TCRbeta libraries were built with three rounds of nested PCR, modified from ARM-PCR. TCRdb reprocessed the multiplex PCR reads via MiXCR and lists one record per CDR3 protein. The sample consists of 91,000 or so distinct CDR3 sequences, about 72% of them appearing once. This sample's RNA came from whole unsorted tissue. The specimen was lung tumor tissue. The receptors were gathered from a man aged 55-75 years with non-small cell lung cancer.

The chain recombines TRBV4-3 with TRBJ2-3; 7 nucleotides line up with TRBD2. CDR1 and CDR2 from the germline V gene are LGHNA and YSLEER. The CDR3 extends over 13 amino acids. V gave up 9 bases and J gave up 4 bases; unmatched junction bases: 7. The CDR3 loop reads CASSATSADTQYF. DNA for the CDR3: TGCGCCAGTAGCGCCACTAGCGCAGATACGCAGTATTTT.

About this clonotype: One junction end does not reproduce the germline sequence, and a read error may be involved. The chain carries TRBV11-1 and TRBJ2-1; 9 bases fit TRBD2. This CDR3 region has 18 residues. Germline values: CDR1 SGHAT, CDR2 FQDESV (reference sequence). This chain's CDR3 is CAGSLVGLAGVSYNEQFF. The CDR3 DNA is TGTGCCGGCAGCTTAGTGGGACTAGCTGGAGTTTCCTACAATGAGCAGTTCTTC.

This clonotype has ten or more counts. The CDR3 DNA is TGCAGCGTGGGGCTTGCCGAGGAGACCCAGTACTTC. This sequence encodes CSVGLAEETQYF. This rearrangement joins TRBV29-1 to TRBJ2-5; possible D gene TRBD1, 5 bases. In germline, CDR1 is SQVTM, CDR2 ANQGSEA. The CDR3 has 12 residues. Trimming removed 6 bases from V and 5 bases from J, with 13 bases in between.

This clonotype was seen many times. The gene calls are TRBV10-2 and TRBJ2-1; D call uncertain. The V and J ends lost 3 bases and 1 base respectively, with 4 bases between them. Germline V gene lookup returns CDR1 WSHSY and CDR2 SAAADI. This CDR3 has 13 residues. The CDR3 region is CASSEVSYNEQFF. The CDR3, as DNA: TGCGCCAGCAGTGAAGTTTCCTACAATGAGCAGTTCTTC.

This clonotype was detected many times. V usage is TRBV12-3 or TRBV12-4 and J usage is TRBJ2-3; weak D call: TRBD2 (6 bases). V gave up 3 bases and J gave up 1 base, with 8 bases separating them. The CDR3 runs 14 residues. CDR3 sequence reads: CASSLSSGTDTQYF. Here the CDR3 DNA reads TGTGCCAGCAGTTTGTCTAGCGGCACAGATACGCAGTATTTT.

In its sample, this clonotype was seen once. One junction end does not reproduce the germline sequence, and a read error may be involved. The chain is built from TRBV4-2 and TRBJ2-3, with 7 bases lining up with TRBD2. The CDR3 totals 17 residues. Germline lookup yields CDR1 LGHNA and CDR2 YNFKEQ. The CDR3 loop reads CAGSQDRPSGGEDTQYF. The CDR3, as DNA: TGTGCCGGCAGCCAAGATCGACCTAGTGGGGGGGAGGATACGCAGTATTTT.

This clonotype showed up just once. Its ends do not fully match the called genes, so a read error is possible. This rearrangement joins TRBV4-1 to TRBJ1-1; perhaps TRBD1 as D (5 bases). Germline V lookup: CDR1 MGHRA, CDR2 YSYEKL. The CDR3 sequence is 11 residues long. The chain's CDR3 is CTRSQGTEPFF. CDR3 DNA sequence: TGCACCAGGAGCCAAGGGACTGAACCTTTCTTT.

This chain joins TRBV5-1 and TRBJ2-3; 14 bases are a match to TRBD2. Looked up from germline, CDR1 is SGHRS and CDR2 is YFSETQ. J lost 6 bases, V lost 0 bases, and 3 bases had no gene match. The CDR3 runs 16 residues. The DNA for the CDR3 is TGCGCCAGCAGCTTGGAGGGACTAGCGGGGGCGGATACGCAGTATTTT. This translates into CASSLEGLAGADTQYF. Full variable domain (rest looked up from reference TRBV5-1 and TRBJ2-3): KAGVTQTPRYLIKTRGQQVTLSCSPISGHRSVSWYQQTPGQGLQFLFEYFSETQRNKGNFPGRFSGRQFSNSRSEMNVSTLELGDSALYLCASSLEGLAGADTQYFGPGTRLTVL.

Points on this clonotype: The junction departs from the called germline gene at one end, perhaps through a read error. The CDR3 bases are TGCGCCAGCAGTTTATCACGACAGGACGCCGGGGAGCTGTTTTTT. Translated, it gives CASSLSRQDAGELFF. V usage is TRBV6-2 or TRBV6-3 and J usage is TRBJ2-2, with a weak D call TRBD1 (6 bases). CDR1 and CDR2 (germline): MNHEY, SVGEGT. The CDR3 sequence is 15 residues long.

Notes on this clonotype: Sequence at one end of the junction differs from germline and may be a read error. The chain joins TRBV5-4 to TRBJ2-7; D might be TRBD1 (6 bases). This CDR3 region has 13 residues. Germline CDR1 is SGHNT and CDR2 is YYREEE (reference sequence). CDR3 DNA: TGTGCCGGCAGCAGTCGACAGGACTACGAGCAGTACTTC. This translates into CAGSSRQDYEQYF.

Of note for this clonotype: At one end, the junction sequence differs from germline, possibly due to a read error. This chain uses TRBV6-5 with TRBJ1-5, with D maybe TRBD1 (6 bases). Per the germline V gene, CDR1 is MNHEY and CDR2 is SVGAGI. This CDR3 comprises 13 residues. DNA of the CDR3: TGTGTCAGCAGTGGGGGGTCTGGACAGCCCCAGCAATTT. It encodes CVSSGGSGQPQQF.

The genes are TRBV7-9 and TRBJ1-5; TRBD1 might be the D (6 bases). CDR1 SEHNR and CDR2 FQNEAQ come from the germline V gene (reference sequence). This CDR3 spans 14 amino acids. V lost 5 bases and J 4 bases, leaving 12 bases between the germline ends. The CDR3 region has the DNA TGTGCCAGCAGCATCGGGACAATGAATCAGCCCCAGCATTTT. It is translated as CASSIGTMNQPQHF.

The chain is built from TRBV12-3 or TRBV12-4 and TRBJ2-1; D uncertain. CDR3 length: 12 amino acids. V gave up 9 bases and J gave up 6 bases, with 12 bases separating them. The CDR3 sequence: CARSLSINEQFF. Here the CDR3 DNA reads TGTGCCAGGAGCCTCTCGATCAATGAGCAGTTCTTC.

This clonotype was picked up a small number of times. The rearrangement links TRBV12-3 or TRBV12-4 to TRBJ1-1; weak D call: TRBD1 (6 bases). Trimming left V 9 bases short and J 3 bases short, with 20 bases between. This CDR3 region has 15 residues. CDR3 region: CASSLGPGVHTEAFF. The CDR3 DNA is TGTGCCAGTAGTCTCGGACCAGGGGTCCACACTGAAGCTTTCTTT.

The genes are TRBV29-1 and TRBJ2-7; D gene uncertain. The CDR3 is 13 residues long. CDR1 is SQVTM and CDR2 is ANQGSEA in the germline V gene. With 6 bases removed from V and 4 bases from J, the gap between germline ends came to 16 bases. The CDR3 loop is CSVVTCGVYEQYF. In DNA, the CDR3 is TGCAGCGTCGTGACTTGCGGAGTGTACGAGCAGTACTTC.

This clonotype was picked up many times. J is TRBJ1-3 and V is TRBV4-2, with D hard to call. CDR1 is LGHNA, CDR2 YNFKEQ, per germline. The V and J ends lost 0 bases and 1 base respectively, with 10 bases between them. CDR3 length: 16 amino acids. CDR3 nucleotides: TGTGCCAGCAGCCAAGACTTCCGGGTTTCTGGAAACACCATATATTTT. Its protein product is CASSQDFRVSGNTIYF.

The chain recombines TRBV30 with TRBJ2-3; D not certain. The V and J ends lost 5 bases and 6 bases respectively, with 15 bases between them. The germline V gene has CDR1 GTSNPN and CDR2 SVGIG (reference sequence). The CDR3 covers 13 residues. In DNA form, the CDR3 reads TGTGCCTGGGATGTCAGGCACACGGATACGCAGTATTTT. Translation: CAWDVRHTDTQYF.

Remarks on this clonotype: The CDR3 does not end in the conserved phenylalanine or tryptophan, so this is likely a read error. The chain joins TRBV6-5 to TRBJ1-5; D uncertain. V lost 5 bases, J lost 7 bases, and 12 bases lay in between. The CDR3 length is 13 residues. Germline CDR1 reads MNHEY; CDR2 reads SVGAGI. CDR3 DNA sequence: TGTGCCAGCAGTGTGGGGTCTAGACAGCCCCAGCATTAT. It encodes CASSVGSRQPQHY.

The table lists this clonotype with a few counts. The chain joins TRBV7-9 to TRBJ1-1; D is possibly TRBD1 (5 bases). This CDR3 is 15 amino acids long. Germline V gives CDR1 SEHNR, CDR2 FQNEAQ (reference sequence). V was clipped by 1 base and J by 4 bases, with 13 bases between them. CDR3 sequence reads: CASSLEVRVGTEAFF. CDR3 bases: TGTGCCAGCAGCTTAGAGGTCAGGGTGGGCACTGAAGCTTTCTTT.

This clonotype showed up just a few times. A clone one base away is much larger, so this may be a read error. The V and J genes are TRBV20-1 and TRBJ2-3; 10 positions agree with TRBD2. There are 16 residues in the CDR3. Germline values: CDR1 DFQATT, CDR2 SNEGSKA (reference sequence). The CDR3 region has the DNA TGCAGTGCTAGAGATACAAGCAGCGGGAGGGCAGATACGCAGTGTTTT. Its protein product is CSARDTSSGRADTQCF.

Concerning this clonotype: This may arise from a read error, as a much more abundant clone is one base away. The CDR3 here is CASSSRKAGLTGELFF. The CDR3 DNA follows: TGTGCCAGCAGCAGCCGCAAGGCGGGGCTCACCGGGGAGCTGTTTTTT. The V and J genes are TRBV7-8 and TRBJ2-2, with a possible D match to TRBD2 (6 bases). CDR3 length equals 16 residues. V was shortened by 5 bases and J by 4 bases, with 17 bases between the two germline ends. Germline V lookup: CDR1 SGHVS, CDR2 FQNEAQ.